The next 19 T cell receptor beta chains were all read from a single sample in a study of T cell responses to AZD1222 COVID-19 vaccine. Profiling relied on immunoSEQ multiplex PCR, and the TCRdb table lists in-frame clones only, not all of them. The sample yields 95,000 to 150,000 clones, approximately 83% seen once. The material was peripheral blood, obtained on day 0 of AZD1222 vaccination. The source of these receptors is an adult in good health.

The chain recombines TRBV12-3 or TRBV12-4 with TRBJ1-1; D call uncertain. The ends were cut back, 1 base at V and 6 bases at J, with 9 bases in the middle. The CDR3 consists of 13 residues. The CDR3 sequence: CASSLGPTAEAFF. Here the CDR3 DNA reads TGTGCCAGCAGTTTAGGACCGACGGCTGAAGCTTTCTTT.

V and J are TRBV7-3 and TRBJ2-3; D may be TRBD1 (5 bases). Germline V gene sequence: CDR1 SGHTA, CDR2 FQGTGA. CDR3 size: 14 residues. The germline V and J ends were trimmed by 5 bases and 2 bases, with 11 bases remaining between them. Written as DNA, the CDR3 is TGTGCCAGCAGCGTCCAGGGCGACACAGATACGCAGTATTTT. It codes for CASSVQGDTDTQYF.

J is TRBJ2-7 and V is TRBV10-3; 12 bases are a match to TRBD1. J gave up 7 bases and V 0 bases, and 7 bases lay outside the gene matches. This CDR3 has 16 amino acids. Germline V gives CDR1 ENHRY, CDR2 SYGVKD. The CDR3 loop reads CAISESTGQGAKEQYF. The CDR3 DNA sequence: TGTGCCATCAGTGAGTCGACGGGACAGGGGGCGAAAGAGCAGTACTTC.

The chain uses TRBV9 and TRBJ1-1; D uncertain. CDR1 and CDR2 from the germline V gene are SGDLS and YYNGEE. This CDR3 has 14 residues. V lost 3 bases and J 1 base, leaving 10 bases between the germline ends. CDR3 sequence reads: CASSAPARNTEAFF. In DNA, the CDR3 is TGTGCCAGCAGCGCTCCTGCTAGGAACACTGAAGCTTTCTTT.

The rearrangement uses TRBV9 and TRBJ2-2, with 15 bases fitting TRBD2. This CDR3 contains 18 residues. J was trimmed by 5 bases and V by 2 bases; bases with no gene match: 7. From germline, CDR1 is SGDLS and CDR2 YYNGEE. CDR3 in DNA: TGTGCCAGCAGCGTCATGGGACTAGCGGGAGGAGGGACCGGGGAGCTGTTTTTT. It yields the protein CASSVMGLAGGGTGELFF.

The CDR3 nucleotides read TGTGCCAGCAGCTACAGGCAGTTAGGAGATACGCAGTATTTT. It translates to CASSYRQLGDTQYF. The chain has TRBV7-6 and TRBJ2-3; weak D call: TRBD1 (5 bases). The germline V and J ends were trimmed by 4 bases and 5 bases, with 13 bases remaining between them. The CDR3 loop spans 14 amino acids. Germline V gene lookup returns CDR1 SGHVS and CDR2 FNYEAQ.

The chain combines TRBV19 with TRBJ2-6; the D gene is possibly TRBD2 (6 bases). Germline V gene sequence: CDR1 LNHDA, CDR2 SQIVND (reference sequence). V was cut by 7 bases and J by 1 base, with 17 bases left in between. The CDR3 length is 17 residues. CDR3 loop: CASTLGTSKSGANVLTF. CDR3 sequence (DNA): TGTGCCAGTACCCTTGGGACTTCCAAGTCTGGGGCCAACGTCCTGACTTTC.

V gene TRBV19 combines with J gene TRBJ2-5; the D gene could be TRBD1 or TRBD2 (5 bases each). The CDR3 contains 15 residues. Per germline, CDR1 LNHDA and CDR2 SQIVND (reference sequence). Trimming pared 6 bases from V and 2 bases from J, leaving 16 bases between. This CDR3 is CASRHPRDGQETQYF. The CDR3 bases are TGTGCCAGTAGGCACCCAAGGGACGGACAAGAGACCCAGTACTTC.

The chain uses TRBV19 and TRBJ1-2, with D uncertain. The germline V gene has CDR1 LNHDA and CDR2 SQIVND (reference sequence). Trimming shortened V by 7 bases and J by 5 bases, and 14 bases separated the two germline ends. The CDR3 is 13 residues long. CDR3 DNA: TGTGCCAGTACCCCAACCCGGGCGTATGGCTACACCTTC. Its translation: CASTPTRAYGYTF. The full variable domain, in which reference TRBV19 and TRBJ1-2 provide the parts outside the CDR3, is DGGITQSPKYLFRKEGQNVTLSCEQNLNHDAMYWYRQDPGQGLRLIYYSQIVNDFQKGDIAEGYSVSREKKESFPLTVTSAQKNPTAFYLCASTPTRAYGYTFGSGTRLTVV.

This clone was observed once. The chain couples TRBV7-8 to TRBJ1-6, with D tentatively TRBD1 (6 bases). V was shortened by 8 bases and J by 5 bases, with 13 bases between the two germline ends. Per germline, CDR1 SGHVS and CDR2 FQNEAQ. The CDR3 sequence is 14 residues long. CDR3 amino acids: CASSWGADNSPLHF. CDR3 in DNA: TGTGCCAGCTCGTGGGGGGCCGATAATTCACCCCTCCACTTT.

This clone was observed a handful of times. The chain carries TRBV6-5 and TRBJ1-6; D is unresolved. Germline values: CDR1 MNHEY, CDR2 SVGAGI. The CDR3 runs to 14 residues. V shed 2 bases and J shed 10 bases, with 12 bases lying between them. The CDR3 nucleotides read TGTGCCAGCAGTTACCGTGGGTTGGGCTCACCCCTCCACTTT. Amino acid sequence: CASSYRGLGSPLHF.

As DNA, the CDR3 is TGTGCCAGCAGCTGGGTCGGACAGGGGAATGAAAAACTGTTTTTT. Protein product: CASSWVGQGNEKLFF. The chain employs TRBV7-2 and TRBJ1-4; TRBD1 matches at 9 bases. CDR3 length: 15 amino acids. Germline values: CDR1 SGHTA, CDR2 FQGNSA. V lost 4 bases, J lost 5 bases, and 5 bases stayed unmatched. Full variable domain (missing parts from reference TRBV7-2 and TRBJ1-4): GAGVSQSPSNKVTEKGKDVELRCDPISGHTALYWYRQSLGQGLEFLIYFQGNSAPDKSGLPSDRFSAERTGGSVSTLTIQRTQQEDSAVYLCASSWVGQGNEKLFFGSGTQLSVL.

The gene calls are TRBV18 and TRBJ1-2, with a weak D call TRBD1 (5 bases). V lost 2 bases and J 8 bases, leaving 9 bases between the germline ends. Germline lookup yields CDR1 KGHSH and CDR2 LQKENI. The CDR3 contains 12 residues. CDR3 protein: CASSPGTLGYTF. For the CDR3, the DNA is TGTGCCAGCTCACCAGGGACCCTGGGCTACACCTTC.

This chain uses TRBV7-2 with TRBJ2-1; 8 nucleotides match TRBD2. Germline-derived CDR1 and CDR2 are SGHTA and FQGNSA. This CDR3 has 14 residues. V was clipped by 5 bases and J by 6 bases; unmatched bases: 6. CDR3 sequence (DNA): TGTGCCAGCAGCCCGGGGGGGGGCGTCAATGAGCAGTTCTTC. The encoded protein is CASSPGGGVNEQFF.

V usage is TRBV28 and J usage is TRBJ1-1, with a tentative D call TRBD1 (6 bases). CDR1 is MDHEN and CDR2 is SYDVKM in the germline V gene. This CDR3 is 14 amino acids long. V lost 2 bases to trimming and J lost 4 bases, with 11 bases between them. The CDR3 is CASSLAGARTEAFF. The CDR3 bases are TGTGCCAGCAGTTTAGCAGGGGCGCGCACTGAAGCTTTCTTT.

This clone was recorded only once. The junction and the germline gene differ at one end; a read error may be behind it. The chain combines TRBV27 with TRBJ2-5; the D is unclear. The CDR3 totals 14 residues. Germline V gene data show CDR1 as MNHEY and CDR2 as SMNVEV (reference sequence). CDR3 nucleotide sequence: TGTGCCAGCAGTTTACCGAATAAAAGAGAGGCCCAGTACTTC. Residues: CASSLPNKREAQYF.

This clone was detected only once. V usage is TRBV18 and J usage is TRBJ1-5; no clear D. Trimming cost V 3 bases and J 7 bases, with 25 bases left between them. Germline values: CDR1 KGHSH, CDR2 LQKENI. This CDR3 has 18 amino acids. The CDR3 protein is CASSPLSLDFLIDQPQHF. DNA for the CDR3: TGTGCCAGCTCACCGTTATCCCTCGATTTCCTAATAGACCAGCCCCAGCATTTT. Looking up the rest from reference TRBV18 and TRBJ1-5 gives the full variable domain: NAGVMQNPRHLVRRRGQEARLRCSPMKGHSHVYWYRQLPEEGLKFMVYLQKENIIDESGMPKERFSAEFPKEGPSILRIQQVVRGDSAAYFCASSPLSLDFLIDQPQHFGDGTRLSIL.

The chain combines TRBV7-2 with TRBJ1-2; possibly TRBD1 for D (5 bases). V lost 2 bases and J 4 bases, leaving 17 bases between the germline ends. This CDR3 region has 16 residues. In germline, CDR1 is SGHTA, CDR2 FQGNSA. The DNA of the CDR3 is TGTGCCAGCAGCTTAAAAGGGCGACAGCCGGCCTATGGCTACACCTTC. Protein: CASSLKGRQPAYGYTF.

V gene TRBV10-3 combines with J gene TRBJ1-2; D possibly corresponds to TRBD1 (6 bases). Germline V gene sequence: CDR1 ENHRY, CDR2 SYGVKD. The CDR3 loop spans 16 amino acids. The V end was cut by 4 bases, the J end by 5 bases, with 20 bases between. The CDR3 DNA is TGTGCCATCAGTGGCAACTTACAGGGTACGTCTTATGGCTACACCTTC. It translates to CAISGNLQGTSYGYTF.